Described below is a single TCR beta chain sequence and its context. Its antigen specificity is not known. It has no much larger one-base neighbor in the sample; base qualities were not kept. This entry comes from a study of multiple sclerosis patients with progressive multifocal leukoencephalopathy (dated by TCRdb to about 2019). Describing the broader study: Peripheral T and B cells were examined in MS patients who went on to develop PML (4 under natalizumab, 1 after alemtuzumab) as well as in treated patients who did not. From before therapy, through 6 and 12 months, up to PML onset, two natalizumab-treated patients who later developed PML were tracked longitudinally. The study was designed to detect JC virus-specific or public T-cell expansions arising at the time of PML onset. What the study reported, not specific to this receptor: Lower normalized Shannon entropy suggested less diverse TRB repertoires in most PML patients, whereas the natalizumab-treated controls showed values near 1. Only PML patients had TRB clones above 0.5% frequency, but the clones expanded at PML onset were already present before and during natalizumab therapy. With only a small, descriptive cohort, it remained unclear whether the findings reflect JC virus infection or general immunocompromise. Only peripheral blood was analyzed, although cerebrospinal fluid or brain lymphocytes might be more informative for natalizumab-associated PML. When PML developed, no shared TRBV or TRBJ gene usage and no preferred TRBV-TRBJ pairings were found.

The time point label of this sample denotes: approximately 11 months of natalizumab therapy. The treatment or condition tag for this specimen amounts to: on natalizumab therapy at sampling. The controls were a few MS patients treated with natalizumab who did not develop PML and who were sampled longitudinally. Every listed patient had received interferon beta before, and every PML patient was female. Blood samples for T1 were taken at 6 months of natalizumab therapy, and blood samples for T2 were taken at 12 months of natalizumab therapy. Ficoll-Hypaque density gradient centrifugation was used to isolate peripheral blood mononuclear cells. V is pared back by 5 bases and J by 4 bases, with 5 bases lying between the germline termini. The CDR3, cysteine through phenylalanine, is 11 amino acids long. Only the CDR3 region is kept as DNA, spanning 33 bases read in frame from base 1. CDR1 and CDR2 are drawn from the germline V gene (reference sequence): MNHNY, SVGAGI.

TRB CDR3 regions were amplified from genomic DNA with the immunoSEQ two-step multiplex PCR at survey-level depth. Each PCR was spiked with synthetic inline TR CDR3 controls spanning all V-J pairings to estimate template counts and remove amplification bias. Reads were processed so that amplification and sequencing bias were reduced, and quantification was performed against synthetic TR CDR3 analogs. In the source study's methods: Raw data were processed in ImmunoSEQ Analyzer, with out-of-frame sequences and CDR3s containing stop codons removed, and genes were named according to IMGT nomenclature. Normalized Shannon entropy, defined as 1 minus Pielou's evenness, was used to summarize repertoire diversity. TRB sequences were treated as identical only when sharing V gene, J gene and CDR3. Public PML clonotypes were CDR3s shared by two or more PML-onset samples but absent earlier, in controls, and in public databases. Position-by-position CDR3 amino acid composition was analyzed in Skylign with the observed count method. The table was pulled from immuneACCESS by TCRdb, which kept in-frame rearrangements only. Such tables lose some clones; where checked, under half of the loss comes from unresolved V genes, and the rest has no known cause. The DNA gave D and trimming, while V, J and clone size come from that table. The sample records 26,000 or so clones, more than 85% of which are singletons. In total, the top ten clones hold around 2.5% of the sample.

The sequencing here drew on PBMCs, taken from a patient treated with natalizumab. The chain is assembled from TRBV6-6 and TRBJ1-1; no D gene is confidently identified. This sequence originates from a man aged 25-40 years with multiple sclerosis. The CDR3 reads as follows: CASSGLTEAFF. The nucleotide sequence reads as follows: TGTGCCAGCAGTGGACTCACTGAAGCTTTCTTT.